Listed below are T cell receptor beta chains from one sample, sequenced in a study of blood T cell repertoires in COVID-19. Libraries were prepared by immunoSEQ multiplex PCR; TCRdb keeps only in-frame clonotypes and omits some of them. The table lists about 150,000 clones, around 87% of them singletons. The sample comprised peripheral blood. The receptor source for this set is a woman between 40 and 50 years old with acute or convalescent COVID-19. CDR3s include the opening cysteine and the closing phenylalanine or tryptophan. Each record gives: J gene, V gene, clone size, D gene, CDR3 protein, CDR3 DNA. A D gene is named only where the DNA matches it firmly. Only some rows state a clone size, as once, few, many or a class for expanded clones.

TRBJ2-7 TRBV28 NA TRBD2 CASRTLAGGFYEQYF TGTGCCAGCAGGACGTTAGCGGGGGGTTTCTACGAGCAGTACTTC
TRBJ2-1 TRBV7-2 few TRBD1 CASRRGTGYNEQFF TGTGCCAGCAGACGGGGGACAGGCTACAATGAGCAGTTCTTC
TRBJ1-6 TRBV5-6 once TRBD1 CASSFWTGGGPLHF TGTGCCAGCAGCTTCTGGACAGGGGGCGGACCCCTCCACTTT
TRBJ2-7 TRBV19 NA NA CASSINPGGSYEQYF TGTGCCAGTAGTATCAATCCCGGGGGCTCCTACGAGCAGTACTTC
TRBJ2-1 TRBV24-1 NA TRBD1 CATSVGQGAYNEQFF TGTGCCACCAGTGTAGGACAGGGGGCTTACAATGAGCAGTTCTTC
TRBJ2-6 TRBV24-1 NA NA CATMRSGANVLTF TGTGCCACCATGAGAAGTGGGGCCAACGTCCTGACTTTC
TRBJ1-1 TRBV18 NA NA CASSSSRAIGSTEAFF TGTGCCAGCTCATCTTCACGTGCTATCGGTTCCACTGAAGCTTTCTTT
TRBJ2-1 TRBV5-6 NA TRBD2 CASSLVAGEYNEQFF TGTGCCAGCAGCTTGGTGGCGGGGGAATACAATGAGCAGTTCTTC
TRBJ1-4 TRBV10-2 NA NA CASSVQGLESEKLFF TGCGCCAGCAGTGTGCAGGGGTTGGAGAGTGAAAAACTGTTTTTT
TRBJ2-7 TRBV6-5 NA TRBD2 CASSWESGGNSYEQYF TGTGCCAGCAGTTGGGAGAGCGGGGGAAACTCCTACGAGCAGTACTTC
TRBJ1-2 TRBV10-3 NA TRBD1 CAISVGTATSDGGYTF TGTGCCATCAGTGTCGGGACAGCCACCTCCGATGGGGGCTACACCTTC
TRBJ2-1 TRBV13 NA NA CASSTHPRTDNEQFF TGTGCCAGCAGCACGCACCCTCGGACAGACAATGAGCAGTTCTTC
TRBJ1-2 TRBV9 NA NA CASGGAWGYTF TGTGCCAGTGGGGGCGCGTGGGGCTACACCTTC
TRBJ1-3 TRBV28 NA NA CASSPISSSGNTIYF TGTGCCAGCAGTCCAATCTCCAGCTCTGGAAACACCATATATTTT
TRBJ1-6 TRBV9 NA TRBD1 CASRPGTGGNSPLHF TGTGCCAGCAGGCCTGGTACAGGGGGTAATTCACCCCTCCACTTT
TRBJ2-5 TRBV9 NA TRBD2 CASSVGGSKETQYF TGTGCCAGCAGCGTAGGCGGGAGTAAGGAGACCCAGTACTTC
TRBJ1-5 TRBV5-5 NA NA CASSYGQINQPQHF TGTGCCAGCAGCTACGGACAGATTAATCAGCCCCAGCATTTT
TRBJ2-7 TRBV5-1 NA NA CASSGDSLGEQYF TGCGCCAGCAGCGGAGACTCTCTTGGGGAGCAGTACTTC
TRBJ2-1 TRBV15 NA TRBD2 CATSRGTSGRALGNEQFF TGTGCCACCAGCAGAGGGACTAGCGGGAGGGCCCTCGGGAATGAGCAGTTCTTC
TRBJ2-1 TRBV2 NA TRBD2 CASSPRAGADNEQFF TGTGCCAGCAGTCCCCGAGCGGGAGCGGACAATGAGCAGTTCTTC
TRBJ2-7 TRBV11-2 NA NA CASSRGEEQYF TGTGCCAGCAGCCGCGGTGAGGAGCAGTACTTC
TRBJ2-7 TRBV11-1 NA TRBD1 CASSLQGAEQYF TGTGCCAGCAGCCTACAGGGGGCCGAGCAGTACTTC
TRBJ2-7 TRBV28 once TRBD2 CASRSGGVGGVGSYEQYF TGTGCCAGCAGGAGTGGGGGGGTCGGCGGGGTCGGCTCCTACGAGCAGTACTTC
TRBJ2-7 TRBV12-3/TRBV12-4 NA NA CASSKVQGYEQYF TGTGCCAGCAGTAAAGTGCAGGGGTACGAGCAGTACTTC
TRBJ2-7 TRBV6-5 NA NA CASDPKEGGPPEQYF TGTGCCAGCGACCCGAAGGAGGGAGGTCCCCCCGAGCAGTACTTC
TRBJ1-1 TRBV5-5 NA NA CASSLLVQGNTEAFF TGTGCCAGCAGCTTGTTGGTACAGGGAAATACTGAAGCTTTCTTT
TRBJ2-6 TRBV5-1 NA TRBD1 CASSIGQAHSGANVLTF TGCGCCAGCAGCATCGGACAGGCTCACTCTGGGGCCAACGTCCTGACTTTC
TRBJ2-7 TRBV7-8 few NA CASSSRGRAAYEQYF TGTGCCAGCAGCAGCAGGGGCAGGGCCGCCTACGAGCAGTACTTC
TRBJ1-6 TRBV27 few NA CASSLLGRALHF TGTGCCAGCAGTTTACTGGGCAGGGCCCTCCACTTT
TRBJ2-7 TRBV27 NA TRBD1 CASSLRQGKWEQYF TGTGCCAGCAGTTTAAGACAGGGAAAGTGGGAGCAGTACTTC
TRBJ2-7 TRBV19 NA NA CASSITHHLSGEQYF TGTGCCAGTAGTATTACCCACCACCTCAGCGGAGAGCAGTACTTC
TRBJ1-2 TRBV6-1 NA NA CASSEGEFGGYTF TGTGCCAGCAGTGAAGGGGAGTTCGGGGGCTACACCTTC